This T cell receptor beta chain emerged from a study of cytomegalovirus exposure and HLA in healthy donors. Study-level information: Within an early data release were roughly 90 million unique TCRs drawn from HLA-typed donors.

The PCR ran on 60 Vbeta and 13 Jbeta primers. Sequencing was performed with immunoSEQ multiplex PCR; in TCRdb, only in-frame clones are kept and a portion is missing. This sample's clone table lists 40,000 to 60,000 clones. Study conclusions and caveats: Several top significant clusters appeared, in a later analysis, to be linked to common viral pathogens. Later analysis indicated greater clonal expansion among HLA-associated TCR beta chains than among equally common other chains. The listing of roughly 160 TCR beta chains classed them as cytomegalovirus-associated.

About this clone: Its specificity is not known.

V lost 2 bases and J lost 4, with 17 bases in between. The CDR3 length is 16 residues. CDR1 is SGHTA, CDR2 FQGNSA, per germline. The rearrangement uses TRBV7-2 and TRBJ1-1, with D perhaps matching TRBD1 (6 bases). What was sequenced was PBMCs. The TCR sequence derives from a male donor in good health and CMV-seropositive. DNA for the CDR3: TGTGCCAGCAGCTTAATTCTCGGGGGGGCGCCCACTGAAGCTTTCTTT. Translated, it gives CASSLILGGAPTEAFF.